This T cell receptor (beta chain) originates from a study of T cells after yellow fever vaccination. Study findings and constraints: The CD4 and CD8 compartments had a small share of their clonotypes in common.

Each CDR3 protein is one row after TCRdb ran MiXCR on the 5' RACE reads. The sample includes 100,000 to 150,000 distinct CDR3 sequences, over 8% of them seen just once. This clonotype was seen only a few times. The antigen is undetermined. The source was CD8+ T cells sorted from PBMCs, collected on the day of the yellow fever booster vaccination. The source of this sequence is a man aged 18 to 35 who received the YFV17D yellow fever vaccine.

The CDR3, as DNA: TGCGCCAGCACGGACTCGGGTTCCTACAATGAGCAGTTCTTC. Amino acid sequence: CASTDSGSYNEQFF. The rearrangement links TRBV4-1 to TRBJ2-1, with D possibly TRBD2 on 5 matching bases. CDR1 and CDR2 (germline): MGHRA, YSYEKL. V lost 7 bases and J lost 1, with 11 bases in between. This CDR3 region has 14 residues.